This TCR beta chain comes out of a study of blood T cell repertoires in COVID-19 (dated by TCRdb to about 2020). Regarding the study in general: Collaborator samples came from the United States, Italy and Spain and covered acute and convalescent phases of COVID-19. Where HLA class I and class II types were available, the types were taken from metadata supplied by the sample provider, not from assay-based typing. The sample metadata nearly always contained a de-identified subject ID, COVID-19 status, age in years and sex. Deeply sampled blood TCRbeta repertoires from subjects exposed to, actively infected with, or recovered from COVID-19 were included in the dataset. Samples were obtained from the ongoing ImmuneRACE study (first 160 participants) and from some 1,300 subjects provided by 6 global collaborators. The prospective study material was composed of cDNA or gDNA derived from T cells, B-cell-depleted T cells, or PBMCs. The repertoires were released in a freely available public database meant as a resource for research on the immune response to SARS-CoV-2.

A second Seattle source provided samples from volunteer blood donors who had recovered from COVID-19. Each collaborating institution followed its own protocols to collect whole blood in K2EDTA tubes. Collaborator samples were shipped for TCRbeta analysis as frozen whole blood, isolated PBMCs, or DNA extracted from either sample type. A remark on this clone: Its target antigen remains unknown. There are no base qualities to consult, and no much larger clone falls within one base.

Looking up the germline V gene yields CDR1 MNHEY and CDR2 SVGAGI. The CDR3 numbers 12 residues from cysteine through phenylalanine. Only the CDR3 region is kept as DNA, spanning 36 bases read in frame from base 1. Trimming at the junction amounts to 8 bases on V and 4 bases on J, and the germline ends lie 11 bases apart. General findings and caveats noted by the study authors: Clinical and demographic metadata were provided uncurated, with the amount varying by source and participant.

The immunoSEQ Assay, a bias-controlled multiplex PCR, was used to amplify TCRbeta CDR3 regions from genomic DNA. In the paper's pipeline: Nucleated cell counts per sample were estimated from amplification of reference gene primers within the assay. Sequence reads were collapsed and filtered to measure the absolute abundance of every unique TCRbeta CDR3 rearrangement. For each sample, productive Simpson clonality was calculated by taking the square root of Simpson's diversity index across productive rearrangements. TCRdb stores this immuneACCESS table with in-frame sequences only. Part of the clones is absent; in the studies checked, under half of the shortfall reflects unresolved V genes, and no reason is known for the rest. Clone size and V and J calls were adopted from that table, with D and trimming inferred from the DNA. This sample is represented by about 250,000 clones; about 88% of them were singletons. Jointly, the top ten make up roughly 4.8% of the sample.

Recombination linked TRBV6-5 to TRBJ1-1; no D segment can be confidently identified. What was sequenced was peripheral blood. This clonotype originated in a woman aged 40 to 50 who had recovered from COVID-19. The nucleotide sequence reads TGTGCCAGCTCGGGAGTGCGCACTGAAGCTTTCTTT. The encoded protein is CASSGVRTEAFF.